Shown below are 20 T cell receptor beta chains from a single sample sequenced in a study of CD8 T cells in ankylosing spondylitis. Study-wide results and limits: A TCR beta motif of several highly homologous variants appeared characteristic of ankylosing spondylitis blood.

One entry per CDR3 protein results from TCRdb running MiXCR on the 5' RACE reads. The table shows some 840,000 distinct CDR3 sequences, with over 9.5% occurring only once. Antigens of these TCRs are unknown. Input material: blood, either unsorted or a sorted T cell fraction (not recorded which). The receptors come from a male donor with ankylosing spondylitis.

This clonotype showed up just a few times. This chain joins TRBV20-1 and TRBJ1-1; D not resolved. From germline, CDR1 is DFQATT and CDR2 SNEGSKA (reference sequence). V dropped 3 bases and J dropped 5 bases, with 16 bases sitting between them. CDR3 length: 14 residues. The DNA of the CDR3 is TGCAGTGCTAGTAGGGTTGGAGGAAATACTGAAGCTTTCTTT. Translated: CSASRVGGNTEAFF.

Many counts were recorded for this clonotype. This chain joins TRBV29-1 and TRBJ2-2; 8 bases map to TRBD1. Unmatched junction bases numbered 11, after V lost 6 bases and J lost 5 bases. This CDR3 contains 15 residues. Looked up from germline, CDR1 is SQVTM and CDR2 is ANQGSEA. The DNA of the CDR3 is TGCAGCGTAGCCCGGGACAGGACAGGAACCGGGGAGCTGTTTTTT. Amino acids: CSVARDRTGTGELFF.

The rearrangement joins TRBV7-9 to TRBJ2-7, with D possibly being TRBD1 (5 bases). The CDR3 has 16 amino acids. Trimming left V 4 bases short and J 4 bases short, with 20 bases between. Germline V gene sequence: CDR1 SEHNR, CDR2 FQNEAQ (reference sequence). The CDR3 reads CASSSPRQDMEYEQYF. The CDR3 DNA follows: TGTGCCAGCAGCTCCCCCCGCCAGGACATGGAGTACGAGCAGTACTTC.

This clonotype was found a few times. The CDR3 is CASNTGTSGSTDTQYF. The CDR3, as DNA: TGCGCCAGTAATACCGGGACTAGCGGGAGCACAGATACGCAGTATTTT. V is TRBV5-1 and J is TRBJ2-3; 12 nucleotides match TRBD2. The V and J ends lost 8 bases and 0 bases, in that order; junction bases with no gene match: 7. The CDR3 runs to 16 residues. The germline gives CDR1 SGHRS, CDR2 YFSETQ. Full variable domain (rest looked up from reference TRBV5-1 and TRBJ2-3): KAGVTQTPRYLIKTRGQQVTLSCSPISGHRSVSWYQQTPGQGLQFLFEYFSETQRNKGNFPGRFSGRQFSNSRSEMNVSTLELGDSALYLCASNTGTSGSTDTQYFGPGTRLTVL.

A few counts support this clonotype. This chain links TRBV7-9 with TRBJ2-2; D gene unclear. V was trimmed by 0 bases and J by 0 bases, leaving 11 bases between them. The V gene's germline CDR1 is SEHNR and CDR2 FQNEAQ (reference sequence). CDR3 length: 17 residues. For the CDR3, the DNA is TGTGCCAGCAGCTTAGCGGTATCGAATTCGAACACCGGGGAGCTGTTTTTT. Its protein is CASSLAVSNSNTGELFF.

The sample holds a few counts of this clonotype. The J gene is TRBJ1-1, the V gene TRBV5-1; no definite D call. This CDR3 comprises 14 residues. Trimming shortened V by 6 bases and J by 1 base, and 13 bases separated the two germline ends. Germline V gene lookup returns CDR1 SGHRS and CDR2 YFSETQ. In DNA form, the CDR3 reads TGCGCCAGCAATCCCGGCCGGGGGAACACTGAAGCTTTCTTT. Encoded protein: CASNPGRGNTEAFF.

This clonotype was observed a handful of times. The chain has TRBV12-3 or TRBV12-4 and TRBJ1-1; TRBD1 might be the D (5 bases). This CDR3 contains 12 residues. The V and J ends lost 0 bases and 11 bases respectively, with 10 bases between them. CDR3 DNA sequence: TGTGCCAGCAGTTTAGCCGGGACTAAGGCTTTCTTT. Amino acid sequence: CASSLAGTKAFF.

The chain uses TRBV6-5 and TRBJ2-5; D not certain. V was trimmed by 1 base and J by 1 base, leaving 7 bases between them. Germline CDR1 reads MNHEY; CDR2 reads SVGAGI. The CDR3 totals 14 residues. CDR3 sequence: CASSYFGIQETQYF. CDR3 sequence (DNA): TGTGCCAGCAGTTACTTCGGTATCCAAGAGACCCAGTACTTC.

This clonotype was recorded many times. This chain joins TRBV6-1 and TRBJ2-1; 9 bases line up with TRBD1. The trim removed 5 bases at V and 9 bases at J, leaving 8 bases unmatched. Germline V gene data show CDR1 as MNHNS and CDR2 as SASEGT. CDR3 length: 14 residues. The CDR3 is CASSTGTGSGEQFF. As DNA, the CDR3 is TGTGCCAGCAGTACAGGGACAGGGAGCGGTGAGCAGTTCTTC.

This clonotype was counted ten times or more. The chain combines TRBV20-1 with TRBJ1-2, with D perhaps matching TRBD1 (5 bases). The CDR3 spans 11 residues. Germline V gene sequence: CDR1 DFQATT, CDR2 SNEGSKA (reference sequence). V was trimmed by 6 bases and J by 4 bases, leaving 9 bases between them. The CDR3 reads CSASDSYGYTF. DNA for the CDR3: TGCAGTGCGAGCGACAGCTATGGCTACACCTTC.

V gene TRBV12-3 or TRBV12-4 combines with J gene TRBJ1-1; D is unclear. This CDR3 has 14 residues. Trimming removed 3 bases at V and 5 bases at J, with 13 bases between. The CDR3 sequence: CASSFGPSGTEAFF. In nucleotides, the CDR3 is TGTGCCAGCAGTTTTGGACCCAGTGGGACTGAAGCTTTCTTT.

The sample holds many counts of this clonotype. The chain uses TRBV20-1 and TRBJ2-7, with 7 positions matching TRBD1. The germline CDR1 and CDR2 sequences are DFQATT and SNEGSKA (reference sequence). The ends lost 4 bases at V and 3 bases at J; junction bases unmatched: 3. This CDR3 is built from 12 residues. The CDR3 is CSAIRDSYEQYF. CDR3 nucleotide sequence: TGCAGTGCTATACGGGACAGCTACGAGCAGTACTTC.

CDR3 protein: CASRTGYGTDTQYF. The CDR3 nucleotides read TGTGCCAGCAGGACAGGGTATGGGACAGATACGCAGTATTTT. The V gene is TRBV6-1, the J gene TRBJ2-3; TRBD1 matches 7 bases. The CDR3 has 14 residues. Germline V gene sequence: CDR1 MNHNS, CDR2 SASEGT. With 6 bases clipped from V and 3 bases from J, the junction kept 6 bases outside the gene matches.

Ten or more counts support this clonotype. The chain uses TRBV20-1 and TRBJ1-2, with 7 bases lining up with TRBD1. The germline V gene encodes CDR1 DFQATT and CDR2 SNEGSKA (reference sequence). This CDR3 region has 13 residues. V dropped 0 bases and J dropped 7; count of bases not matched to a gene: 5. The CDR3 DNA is TGCAGTGCTAGAGATGACAGGGATCCTGGCTACACCTTC. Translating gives CSARDDRDPGYTF.

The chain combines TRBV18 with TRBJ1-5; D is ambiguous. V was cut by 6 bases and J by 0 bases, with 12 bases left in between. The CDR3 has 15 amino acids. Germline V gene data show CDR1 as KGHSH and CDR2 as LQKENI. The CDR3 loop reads CASSQTVHSNQPQHF. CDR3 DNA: TGTGCCAGCTCCCAAACAGTACATAGCAATCAGCCCCAGCATTTT.

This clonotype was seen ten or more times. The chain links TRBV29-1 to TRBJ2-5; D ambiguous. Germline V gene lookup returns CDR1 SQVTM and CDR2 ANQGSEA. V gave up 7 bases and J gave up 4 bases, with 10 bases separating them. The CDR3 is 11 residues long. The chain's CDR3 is CSALDGETQYF. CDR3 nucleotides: TGCAGCGCCCTTGACGGAGAGACCCAGTACTTC.

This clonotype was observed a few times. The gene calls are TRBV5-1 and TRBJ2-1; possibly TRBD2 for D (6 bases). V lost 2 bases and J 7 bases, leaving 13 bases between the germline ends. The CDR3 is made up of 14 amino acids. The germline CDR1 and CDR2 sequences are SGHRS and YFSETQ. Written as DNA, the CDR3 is TGCGCCAGCAGCTTTACCGGGACTCCAAATGAGCAGTTCTTC. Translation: CASSFTGTPNEQFF.

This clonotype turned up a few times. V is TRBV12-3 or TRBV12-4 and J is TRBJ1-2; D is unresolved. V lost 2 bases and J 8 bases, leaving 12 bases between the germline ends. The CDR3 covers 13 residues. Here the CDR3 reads CASSLNSEVGYTF. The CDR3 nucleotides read TGTGCCAGCAGTTTAAACTCTGAGGTCGGCTACACCTTC.

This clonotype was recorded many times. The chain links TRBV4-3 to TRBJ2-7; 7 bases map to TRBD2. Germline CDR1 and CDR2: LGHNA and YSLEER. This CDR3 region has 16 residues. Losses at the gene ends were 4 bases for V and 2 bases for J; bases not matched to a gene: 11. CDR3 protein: CASSLGAGVGTYEQYF. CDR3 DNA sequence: TGCGCCAGCAGCCTCGGTGCGGGGGTGGGAACCTACGAGCAGTACTTC.

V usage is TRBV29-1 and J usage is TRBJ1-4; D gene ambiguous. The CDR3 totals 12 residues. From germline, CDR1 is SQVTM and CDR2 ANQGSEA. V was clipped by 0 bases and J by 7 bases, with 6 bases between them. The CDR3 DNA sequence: TGCAGCGTTGAAGATTCAGGTGAAAAACTGTTTTTT. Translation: CSVEDSGEKLFF.